What follows are 27 T cell receptor beta chains derived from one specimen sequenced in a study of blood T cell repertoires in COVID-19. Sequencing used immunoSEQ multiplex PCR; TCRdb keeps in-frame clones, though not all of them. The sample lists about 82,000 clones, 83% occurring once. Sequenced: peripheral blood. All receptors come from a woman aged 55-70 years with acute or convalescent COVID-19.

The chain recombines TRBV30 with TRBJ1-6; 7 bases align to TRBD1. The CDR3 sequence is 13 residues long. Looked up from germline, CDR1 is GTSNPN and CDR2 is SVGIG (reference sequence). Trimming cost V 8 bases and J 6 bases; bases outside gene matches: 7. CDR3 coding DNA: TGTGCCATGGAGGGGGCTGGTAATTCACCCCTCCACTTT. It translates to CAMEGAGNSPLHF.

The CDR3 here is CASRTSASSGNTIYF. As DNA, the CDR3 is TGTGCCAGCAGGACTTCAGCGTCCTCTGGAAACACCATATATTTT. The J gene is TRBJ1-3, the V gene TRBV28, with D uncertain. The CDR3 spans 15 residues. The V end lost 6 bases, the J end lost 0 bases, and 12 bases lay between the germline ends. Germline CDR1 MDHEN, CDR2 SYDVKM.

The chain employs TRBV6-5 and TRBJ1-1; D remains unclear. The V end was cut by 5 bases, the J end by 6 bases, with 13 bases between. Germline-derived CDR1 and CDR2 are MNHEY and SVGAGI. This CDR3 region has 13 residues. Written as DNA, the CDR3 is TGTGCCAGCAGTAATTCGGGGTTAGCTGAAGCTTTCTTT. It yields the protein CASSNSGLAEAFF.

This chain connects TRBV7-8 to TRBJ1-1, with D tentatively TRBD1 (5 bases). The germline V gene has CDR1 SGHVS and CDR2 FQNEAQ. The ends were cut back, 5 bases at V and 1 base at J, with 8 bases in the middle. The CDR3 has 13 residues. The CDR3 reads CASSKDRNTEAFF. Here the CDR3 DNA reads TGTGCCAGCAGCAAAGACAGGAACACTGAAGCTTTCTTT.

V and J are TRBV2 and TRBJ2-3; D is uncertain. V was shortened by 6 bases and J by 0 bases, with 7 bases between the two germline ends. Per germline, CDR1 SNHLY and CDR2 FYNNEI. This CDR3 spans 13 amino acids. The CDR3 region is CASSPSSTDTQYF. In DNA, the CDR3 is TGTGCCAGCAGCCCCTCTAGCACAGATACGCAGTATTTT.

This chain joins TRBV29-1 and TRBJ2-1, with a tentative D call TRBD1 (6 bases). Germline V CDR1 and CDR2: SQVTM, ANQGSEA. The CDR3 has 12 residues. Trimming took off 7 bases at V and 7 bases at J, with 14 bases between the two ends. The CDR3 spells CSGARQGNEQFF. The CDR3, as DNA: TGCAGCGGGGCCAGGCAGGGGAATGAGCAGTTCTTC.

The chain employs TRBV7-8 and TRBJ2-7; 7 bases match TRBD2. With 3 bases clipped from V and 5 bases from J, the junction kept 7 bases outside the gene matches. This CDR3 comprises 14 residues. CDR1 SGHVS and CDR2 FQNEAQ come from the germline V gene. CDR3 bases: TGTGCCAGCAGCTTTTCCCGCGGGGGTCACGAGCAGTACTTC. Protein product: CASSFSRGGHEQYF.

This chain joins TRBV19 and TRBJ2-3; maybe TRBD1 (5 bases). CDR1 and CDR2 (germline): LNHDA, SQIVND (reference sequence). Trimming left V 7 bases short and J 2 bases short, with 16 bases between. The length of the CDR3 is 15 residues. Here the CDR3 reads CASKHKDTFTDTQYF. CDR3 nucleotide sequence: TGTGCCAGTAAACATAAGGACACGTTCACAGATACGCAGTATTTT.

The chain carries TRBV5-1 and TRBJ2-6, with a tentative D call TRBD2 (5 bases). This CDR3 has 16 residues. Germline CDR1 and CDR2: SGHRS and YFSETQ. Between the trimmed V and J ends, which lost 7 bases and 4 bases, there was a span of 18 bases. CDR3 DNA sequence: TGCGCCAGCTCAGAGGGAGCTCTGGGGGGGGCCAACGTCCTGACTTTC. Amino acid sequence: CASSEGALGGANVLTF.

The chain recombines TRBV5-5 with TRBJ2-3, with a weak D call TRBD2 (6 bases). Germline CDR1 SGHKS, CDR2 YYEKEE (reference sequence). V shed 4 bases and J shed 1 base, with 13 bases lying between them. There are 15 residues in the CDR3. The CDR3 region is CASSPREVRTDTQYF. The CDR3 DNA reads as TGTGCCAGCAGCCCTAGGGAGGTCCGCACAGATACGCAGTATTTT.

This clone was seen only a few times. The chain joins TRBV7-9 to TRBJ1-5; the D gene is possibly TRBD1 (5 bases). The V and J ends lost 1 base and 6 bases respectively, with 19 bases between them. Germline CDR1 and CDR2: SEHNR and FQNEAQ (reference sequence). This CDR3 spans 17 amino acids. CDR3 protein: CASSLGAGPLLGQPQHF. In DNA form, the CDR3 reads TGTGCCAGCAGCTTAGGGGCGGGGCCATTGTTGGGTCAGCCCCAGCATTTT.

The chain couples TRBV29-1 to TRBJ2-5, with D possibly TRBD1 on 5 matching bases. The CDR3 extends over 14 amino acids. Germline CDR1 and CDR2: SQVTM and ANQGSEA. Trimming pared 1 base from V and 1 base from J, leaving 10 bases between. CDR3 amino acids: CSVEAGRAQETQYF. The CDR3 coding sequence is TGCAGCGTTGAAGCGGGCAGGGCCCAAGAGACCCAGTACTTC.

The chain links TRBV5-1 to TRBJ1-1; D ambiguous. CDR3 length: 14 residues. Germline-derived CDR1 and CDR2 are SGHRS and YFSETQ. V lost 0 bases and J 10 bases, leaving 16 bases between the germline ends. The chain's CDR3 is CASSLEPGVSRAFF. CDR3 nucleotides: TGCGCCAGCAGCTTGGAACCGGGAGTGTCCCGAGCTTTCTTT.

The DNA of the CDR3 is TGTGCCACCAGCAGAGATCGAACCGGGACTAGAATAGGGGAGCTGTTTTTT. Translation gives CATSRDRTGTRIGELFF. The chain employs TRBV15 and TRBJ2-2, with TRBD2 identical over 8 bases. CDR3 length: 17 amino acids. The ends lost 0 bases at V and 8 bases at J; junction bases unmatched: 11. In germline, CDR1 is LNHNV, CDR2 YYDKDF (reference sequence).

The rearrangement joins TRBV27 to TRBJ2-7; 9 nucleotides line up with TRBD2. V lost 6 bases, J lost 0 bases, and 3 bases stayed unmatched. The CDR3 loop spans 14 amino acids. CDR1 and CDR2 (germline): MNHEY, SMNVEV (reference sequence). CDR3 bases: TGTGCCAGCAGACTAGCGGGTAGCTCCTACGAGCAGTACTTC. Translated: CASRLAGSSYEQYF.

The J gene is TRBJ1-3, the V gene TRBV7-8, with D unclear. The CDR3 consists of 14 residues. CDR1 and CDR2 (germline): SGHVS, FQNEAQ. The germline V and J ends were trimmed by 5 bases and 3 bases, with 11 bases remaining between them. The CDR3 reads CASSRGPNGNTIYF. In nucleotides, the CDR3 is TGTGCCAGCAGCCGTGGGCCAAATGGAAACACCATATATTTT.

The genes are TRBV30 and TRBJ1-6; TRBD1 agrees at 8 bases. Germline V gives CDR1 GTSNPN, CDR2 SVGIG (reference sequence). V lost 5 bases and J lost 7; bases outside the gene matches: 4. There are 13 residues in the CDR3. The CDR3 DNA reads TGTGCCTGGGCAGGGGGCGACAATTCACCCCTCCACTTT. This gives the protein CAWAGGDNSPLHF.

The rearrangement links TRBV5-5 to TRBJ2-1; 8 bases agree with TRBD2. Germline V lookup: CDR1 SGHKS, CDR2 YYEKEE (reference sequence). This CDR3 contains 13 residues. J lost 8 bases, V lost 4 bases, and 5 bases had no gene match. The DNA of the CDR3 is TGTGCCAGCAGCCCGGGAGGGTGGGATGAGCAGTTCTTC. This gives the protein CASSPGGWDEQFF.

The V call is TRBV12-5, the J call TRBJ1-3, with TRBD1 identical over 8 bases. The germline V gene has CDR1 LGHNT and CDR2 FRNRAP. This CDR3 comprises 14 residues. The V gene end was trimmed by 3 bases and the J gene end by 6 bases; junction bases not matched to a gene: 4. The CDR3 nucleotides read TGTGCTAGTGGTTTCTTGGACAGGGTAAACACCATATATTTT. Translation gives CASGFLDRVNTIYF.

The rearrangement uses TRBV7-2 and TRBJ1-5; D gene ambiguous. This CDR3 contains 15 residues. V lost 3 bases to trimming and J lost 7 bases, with 16 bases between them. The germline CDR1 and CDR2 sequences are SGHTA and FQGNSA. CDR3 sequence reads: CASSLSRAGGQPQHF. CDR3 coding DNA: TGTGCCAGCAGCTTGTCCAGAGCTGGAGGACAGCCCCAGCATTTT.

This chain links TRBV5-1 with TRBJ2-7; 7 nucleotides match TRBD1. The CDR3 length is 14 residues. J was trimmed by 6 bases and V by 0 bases; bases with no gene match: 6. Germline lookup yields CDR1 SGHRS and CDR2 YFSETQ. This CDR3 reads CASSLGQGGVEQYF. The CDR3 nucleotides read TGCGCCAGCAGCTTGGGACAGGGTGGGGTCGAGCAGTACTTC.

V and J are TRBV6-5 and TRBJ2-7; 11 bases are shared with TRBD1. The CDR3 runs 15 residues. The germline V gene encodes CDR1 MNHEY and CDR2 SVGAGI. With V trimmed by 7 bases and J by 2 bases, 7 bases remained unmatched. CDR3 bases: TGTGCCAGCAATAGGGGACAGGGGGTCCCCTACGAGCAGTACTTC. It specifies CASNRGQGVPYEQYF.

The chain is built from TRBV5-1 and TRBJ2-7; 9 positions match TRBD1. Germline V CDR1 and CDR2: SGHRS, YFSETQ. This CDR3 comprises 14 residues. The ends lost 2 bases at V and 4 bases at J; junction bases unmatched: 4. The CDR3 here is CASSFTGTGYEQYF. Here the CDR3 DNA reads TGCGCCAGCAGCTTCACCGGGACAGGGTACGAGCAGTACTTC.

V usage is TRBV7-3 and J usage is TRBJ2-1, with 11 bases that match TRBD2. Germline loops: CDR1 SGHTA, CDR2 FQGTGA. V dropped 4 bases and J dropped 4; count of bases not matched to a gene: 9. The CDR3 runs to 17 residues. The CDR3 DNA sequence: TGTGCCAGCAGCTCGTCGTCTAGCGGGGGGTGGTACAATGAGCAGTTCTTC. This encodes CASSSSSSGGWYNEQFF.

J is TRBJ2-5 and V is TRBV2, with TRBD2 matching over 7 bases. This CDR3 contains 13 residues. CDR1 and CDR2 from the germline V gene are SNHLY and FYNNEI. Germline trimming cut 8 bases from V and 3 bases from J; bases unmatched to any gene: 6. CDR3 nucleotide sequence: TGTGCCAGCTCCGGGGCGGGGGAAGAGACCCAGTACTTC. Translating gives CASSGAGEETQYF.

This sequence joins TRBV4-3 and TRBJ1-2; weak D call: TRBD1 (6 bases). The CDR3 length is 15 residues. V was clipped by 0 bases and J by 1 base, with 9 bases between them. CDR1 is LGHNA and CDR2 is YSLEER in the germline V gene. The CDR3 nucleotides are TGCGCCAGCAGCCAAGAGGACAGTCTTAACTATGGCTACACCTTC. Residues: CASSQEDSLNYGYTF.

Only one count was recorded for this clone. This sequence joins TRBV5-1 and TRBJ1-6; no definite D call. Germline V gene lookup returns CDR1 SGHRS and CDR2 YFSETQ. CDR3 length: 14 amino acids. The V gene lost 4 bases and the J gene lost 7 bases, with 12 bases spanning the gap. The CDR3 DNA reads TGCGCCAGCAGCGCCTCGGGAGCCAATTCACCCCTCCACTTT. Protein product: CASSASGANSPLHF.